This T cell receptor (beta chain) comes out of a study of T cell repertoires in cytomegalovirus infection. On the study more broadly: Through public TCR beta signatures, both CMV infection and matching HLA type were indicated. General study findings and limits: Ex vivo, HLA-C-restricted CMV-specific TCR beta clonotypes prevailed over the rest of the response. Public TCR beta family frequency separated CMV-and-HLA carriers, including in an independent cohort.

From the reads, TCRdb called clonotypes with MiXCR, one entry per CDR3 protein. This table has a few hundred thousand distinct CDR3 sequences, about a sixth appearing once. A few counts support this clonotype. Its antigen is not identified. The CDR3 spans 15 residues. Germline-derived CDR1 and CDR2 are ENHRY and SYGVKD. V lost 4 bases and J lost 5, with 18 bases in between. This TCR derives from a human donor in good health (CMV status not recorded). Some clones in this sample may be carry-over from other donors' samples. Sequencing was carried out using CD8+ T cells from PBMCs. The chain carries TRBV10-3 and TRBJ2-7; D is possibly TRBD1 (5 bases). Here the CDR3 DNA reads TGTGCCATCAGTGGGGGCCTTGAGGTACCCCACGAGCAGTACTTC. As protein: CAISGGLEVPHEQYF.